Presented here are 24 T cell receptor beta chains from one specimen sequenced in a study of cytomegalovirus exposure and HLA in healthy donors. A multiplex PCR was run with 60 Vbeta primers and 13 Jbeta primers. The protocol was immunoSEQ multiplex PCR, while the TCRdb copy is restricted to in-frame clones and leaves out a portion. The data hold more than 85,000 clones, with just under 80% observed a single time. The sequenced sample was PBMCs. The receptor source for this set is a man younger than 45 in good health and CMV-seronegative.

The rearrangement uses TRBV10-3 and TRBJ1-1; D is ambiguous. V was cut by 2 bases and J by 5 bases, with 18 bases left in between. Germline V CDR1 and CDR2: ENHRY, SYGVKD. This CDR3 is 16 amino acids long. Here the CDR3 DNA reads TGTGCCATCAGTGAGAAGGTGCGGGGTGTACGGACTGAAGCTTTCTTT. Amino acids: CAISEKVRGVRTEAFF.

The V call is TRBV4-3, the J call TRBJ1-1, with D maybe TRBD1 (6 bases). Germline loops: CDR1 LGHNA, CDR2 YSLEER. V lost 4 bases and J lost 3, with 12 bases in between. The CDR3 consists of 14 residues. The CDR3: CASSPRGGDTEAFF. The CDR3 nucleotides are TGCGCCAGCAGCCCCCGAGGGGGGGACACTGAAGCTTTCTTT.

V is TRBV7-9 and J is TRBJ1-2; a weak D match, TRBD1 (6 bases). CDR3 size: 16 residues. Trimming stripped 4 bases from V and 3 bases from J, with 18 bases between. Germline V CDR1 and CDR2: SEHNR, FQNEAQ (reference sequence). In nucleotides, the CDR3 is TGTGCCAGCAGCTCTCGGACGAACAGGGTCCACTATGGCTACACCTTC. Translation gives CASSSRTNRVHYGYTF.

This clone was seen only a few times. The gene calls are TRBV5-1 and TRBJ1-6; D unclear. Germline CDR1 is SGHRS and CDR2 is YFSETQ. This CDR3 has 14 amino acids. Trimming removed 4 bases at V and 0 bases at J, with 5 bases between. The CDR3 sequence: CASSRSSYNSPLHF. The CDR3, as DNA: TGCGCCAGCAGCCGGAGCTCCTATAATTCACCCCTCCACTTT.

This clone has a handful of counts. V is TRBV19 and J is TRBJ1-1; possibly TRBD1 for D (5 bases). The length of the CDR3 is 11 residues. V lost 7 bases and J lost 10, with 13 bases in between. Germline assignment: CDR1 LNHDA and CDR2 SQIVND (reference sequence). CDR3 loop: CASILGGRAFF. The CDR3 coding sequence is TGTGCCAGTATCTTGGGGGGGAGAGCTTTCTTT.

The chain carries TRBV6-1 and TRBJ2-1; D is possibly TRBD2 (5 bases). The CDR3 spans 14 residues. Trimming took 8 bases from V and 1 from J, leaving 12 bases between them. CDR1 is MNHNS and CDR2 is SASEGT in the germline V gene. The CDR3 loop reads CASGRVLSYNEQFF. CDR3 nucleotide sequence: TGTGCCAGCGGGAGAGTATTATCCTACAATGAGCAGTTCTTC.

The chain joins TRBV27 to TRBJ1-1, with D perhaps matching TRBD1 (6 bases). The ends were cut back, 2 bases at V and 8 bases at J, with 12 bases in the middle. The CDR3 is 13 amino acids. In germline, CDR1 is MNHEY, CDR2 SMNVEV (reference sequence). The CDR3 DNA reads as TGTGCCAGCAGTTTAAGGGGGGAGGGAGAAGCTTTCTTT. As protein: CASSLRGEGEAFF.

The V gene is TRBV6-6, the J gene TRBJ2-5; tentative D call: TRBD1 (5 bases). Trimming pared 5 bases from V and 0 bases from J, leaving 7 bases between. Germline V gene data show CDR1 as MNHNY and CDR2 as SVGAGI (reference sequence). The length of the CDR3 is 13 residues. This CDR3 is CASSRQYQETQYF. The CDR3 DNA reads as TGTGCCAGCAGTCGACAGTACCAAGAGACCCAGTACTTC.

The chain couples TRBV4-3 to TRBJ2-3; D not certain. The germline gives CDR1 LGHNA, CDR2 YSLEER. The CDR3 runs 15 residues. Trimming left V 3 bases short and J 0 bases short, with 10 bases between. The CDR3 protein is CASSQVKLSTDTQYF. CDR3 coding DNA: TGCGCCAGCAGCCAGGTAAAACTGAGCACAGATACGCAGTATTTT.

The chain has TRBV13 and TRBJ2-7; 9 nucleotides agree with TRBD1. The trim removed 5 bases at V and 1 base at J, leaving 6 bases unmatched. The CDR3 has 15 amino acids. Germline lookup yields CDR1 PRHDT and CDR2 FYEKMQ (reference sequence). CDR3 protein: CASSDGTGFSYEQYF. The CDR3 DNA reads TGTGCCAGCAGCGACGGGACAGGGTTTTCCTACGAGCAGTACTTC.

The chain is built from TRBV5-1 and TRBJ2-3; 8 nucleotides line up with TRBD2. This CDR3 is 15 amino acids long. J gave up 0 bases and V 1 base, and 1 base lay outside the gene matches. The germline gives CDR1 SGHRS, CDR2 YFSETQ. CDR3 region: CASSLQRGSTDTQYF. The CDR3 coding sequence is TGCGCCAGCAGCTTGCAGCGGGGGAGCACAGATACGCAGTATTTT.

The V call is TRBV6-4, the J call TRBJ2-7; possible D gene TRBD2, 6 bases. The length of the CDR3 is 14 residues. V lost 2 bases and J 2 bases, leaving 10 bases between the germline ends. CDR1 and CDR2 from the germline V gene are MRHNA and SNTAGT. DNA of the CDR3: TGTGCCAGCAGTGACGCGGGGCGGGCCTACGAGCAGTACTTC. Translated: CASSDAGRAYEQYF.

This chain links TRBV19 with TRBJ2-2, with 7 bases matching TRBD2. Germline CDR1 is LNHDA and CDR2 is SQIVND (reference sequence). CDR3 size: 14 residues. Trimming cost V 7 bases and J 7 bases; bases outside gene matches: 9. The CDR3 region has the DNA TGTGCCAGTACCAGAAGGGAGGGCGGCGGGGAGCTGTTTTTT. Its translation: CASTRREGGGELFF.

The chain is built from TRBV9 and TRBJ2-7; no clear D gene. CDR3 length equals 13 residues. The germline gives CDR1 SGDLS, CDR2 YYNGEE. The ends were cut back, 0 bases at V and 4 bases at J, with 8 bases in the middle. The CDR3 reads CASSVGSEYEQYF. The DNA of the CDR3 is TGTGCCAGCAGCGTAGGCTCCGAGTACGAGCAGTACTTC.

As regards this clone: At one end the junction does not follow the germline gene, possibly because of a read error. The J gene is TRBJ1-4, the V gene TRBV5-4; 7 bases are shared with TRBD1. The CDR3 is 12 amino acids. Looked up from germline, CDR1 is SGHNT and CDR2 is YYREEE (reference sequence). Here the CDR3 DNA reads TGTGCCGGCAGCGCCACAGGGGTAAAACTGTTTTTT. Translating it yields CAGSATGVKLFF.

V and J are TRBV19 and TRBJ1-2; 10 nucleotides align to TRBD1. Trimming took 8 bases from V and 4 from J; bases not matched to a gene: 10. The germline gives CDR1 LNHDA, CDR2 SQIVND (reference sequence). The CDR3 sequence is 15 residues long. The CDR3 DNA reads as TGTGCCAGTCTCGAGAGGGACAGGGGAATCTATGGCTACACCTTC. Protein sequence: CASLERDRGIYGYTF.

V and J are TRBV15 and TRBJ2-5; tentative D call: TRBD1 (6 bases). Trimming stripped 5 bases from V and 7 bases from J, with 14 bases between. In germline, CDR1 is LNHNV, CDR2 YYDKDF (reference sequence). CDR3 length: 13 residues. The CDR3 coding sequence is TGTGCCACCAGCGTCACAGGGTCCGCGACCCAGTACTTC. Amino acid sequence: CATSVTGSATQYF.

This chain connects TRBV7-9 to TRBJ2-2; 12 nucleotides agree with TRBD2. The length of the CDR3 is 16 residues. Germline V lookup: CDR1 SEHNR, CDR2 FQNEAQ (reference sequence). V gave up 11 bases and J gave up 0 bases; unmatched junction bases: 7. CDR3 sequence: CASESSGRANTGELFF. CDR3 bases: TGTGCCTCGGAATCTAGCGGGAGGGCGAACACCGGGGAGCTGTTTTTT.

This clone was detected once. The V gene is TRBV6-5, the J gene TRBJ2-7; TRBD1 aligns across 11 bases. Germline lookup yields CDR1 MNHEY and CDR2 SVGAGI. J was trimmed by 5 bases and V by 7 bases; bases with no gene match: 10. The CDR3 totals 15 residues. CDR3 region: CASKRDRGYFHEQYF. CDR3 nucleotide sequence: TGTGCCAGCAAAAGGGACAGGGGGTATTTCCACGAGCAGTACTTC.

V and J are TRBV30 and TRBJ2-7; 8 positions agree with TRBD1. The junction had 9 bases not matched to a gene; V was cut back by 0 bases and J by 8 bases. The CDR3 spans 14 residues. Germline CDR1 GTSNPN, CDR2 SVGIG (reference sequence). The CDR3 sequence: CAWSVGQGATQQYF. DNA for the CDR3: TGTGCCTGGAGTGTAGGCCAGGGGGCGACGCAGCAGTACTTC.

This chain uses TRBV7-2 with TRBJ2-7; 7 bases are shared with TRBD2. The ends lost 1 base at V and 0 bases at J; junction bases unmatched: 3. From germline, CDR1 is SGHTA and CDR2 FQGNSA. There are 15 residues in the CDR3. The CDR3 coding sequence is TGTGCCAGCAGCTTAGGCGGGGGAAGCTCCTACGAGCAGTACTTC. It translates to CASSLGGGSSYEQYF.

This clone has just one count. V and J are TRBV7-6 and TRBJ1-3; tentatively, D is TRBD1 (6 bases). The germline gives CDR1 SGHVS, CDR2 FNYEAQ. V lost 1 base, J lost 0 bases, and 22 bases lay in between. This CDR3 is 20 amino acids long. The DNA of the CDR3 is TGTGCCAGCAGCTTAGGTCAAAACGGGGGGCTCCTCAGCTCTGGAAACACCATATATTTT. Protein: CASSLGQNGGLLSSGNTIYF. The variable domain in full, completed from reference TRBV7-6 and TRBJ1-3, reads GAGVSQSPRYKVTKRGQDVALRCDPISGHVSLYWYRQALGQGPEFLTYFNYEAQQDKSGLPNDRFSAERPEGSISTLTIQRTEQRDSAMYRCASSLGQNGGLLSSGNTIYFGEGSWLTVV.

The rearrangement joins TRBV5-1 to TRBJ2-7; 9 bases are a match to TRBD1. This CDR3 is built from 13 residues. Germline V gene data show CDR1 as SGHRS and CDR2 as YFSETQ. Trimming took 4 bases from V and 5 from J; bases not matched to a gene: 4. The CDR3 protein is CASSRTGADEQYF. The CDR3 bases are TGCGCCAGCAGCCGGACAGGGGCAGACGAGCAGTACTTC.

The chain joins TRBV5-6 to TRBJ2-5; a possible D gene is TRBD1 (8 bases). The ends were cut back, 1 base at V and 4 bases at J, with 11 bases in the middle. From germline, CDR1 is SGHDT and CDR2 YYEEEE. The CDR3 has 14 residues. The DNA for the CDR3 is TGTGCCAGCAGCTTGACAGGGGGGGCAGAGACCCAGTACTTC. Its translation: CASSLTGGAETQYF.